These 22 T cell receptor beta chains share one sample of origin, sequenced in a study of blood T cell repertoires in COVID-19. Clones were sequenced by immunoSEQ multiplex PCR, and TCRdb holds only the in-frame ones, with some missing. Of roughly 300,000 clones in the sample, about nine tenths were seen once. The sequenced material came from PBMCs or T cells enriched from blood (not recorded which). All receptors come from a woman aged 40 to 50 with acute COVID-19.

In regard to this clone: Within the sample, other DNA sequences also encode this same CDR3. This chain links TRBV5-1 with TRBJ2-5; D is unclear. The CDR3 totals 12 residues. Trimming stripped 0 bases from V and 4 bases from J, with 4 bases between. From germline, CDR1 is SGHRS and CDR2 YFSETQ. In nucleotides, the CDR3 is TGCGCCAGCAGCTTGGCCGGAGAGACCCAGTACTTC. Translation: CASSLAGETQYF.

In this sample, this clone turned up once. The chain recombines TRBV23-1 with TRBJ1-6, with 9 bases fitting TRBD1. TRBV23-1 is treated as an ORF (open reading frame) with a function not yet certain. The length of the CDR3 is 16 residues. V lost 6 bases and J lost 5; bases outside the gene matches: 8. In DNA, the CDR3 is TGCGCCAGCAGGAATACAGGGGGCGTCGATAATTCACCCCTCCACTTT. Translated, it gives CASRNTGGVDNSPLHF.

This clone was found once. The chain joins TRBV11-2 to TRBJ2-1; D gene ambiguous. CDR1 and CDR2 from the germline V gene are SGHAT and FQNNGV. The CDR3 contains 16 residues. Trimming took off 1 base at V and 9 bases at J, with 19 bases between the two ends. DNA for the CDR3: TGTGCCAGCAGCTTAGTTCAAGCCAAGCGAAGACTTGAGCAGTTCTTC. Residues: CASSLVQAKRRLEQFF. The full variable domain, completed using reference TRBV11-2 and TRBJ2-1, is EAGVAQSPRYKIIEKRQSVAFWCNPISGHATLYWYQQILGQGPKLLIQFQNNGVVDDSQLPKDRFSAERLKGVDSTLKIQPAKLEDSAVYLCASSLVQAKRRLEQFFGPGTRLTVL.

V gene TRBV7-2 combines with J gene TRBJ2-5; 9 bases align to TRBD2. This CDR3 is built from 16 residues. V lost 1 base, J lost 4 bases, and 7 bases stayed unmatched. Germline V gene data show CDR1 as SGHTA and CDR2 as FQGNSA. The CDR3 DNA follows: TGTGCCAGCAGCTTAGAACGCGGGAGGGCGGCAGAGACCCAGTACTTC. This sequence encodes CASSLERGRAAETQYF.

This sequence joins TRBV11-3 and TRBJ2-7; 8 bases line up with TRBD2. The CDR3 has 15 residues. V lost 5 bases to trimming and J lost 2 bases; unmatched junction nucleotides: 8. Germline loops: CDR1 SGHNT, CDR2 YENEEA. CDR3 nucleotide sequence: TGTGCCAGCAGCCCAGATAGCGGGACGGCCTACGAGCAGTACTTC. Encoded protein: CASSPDSGTAYEQYF.

This clone was observed a handful of times. The chain links TRBV30 to TRBJ1-1; no reliable D call. The CDR3 has 14 amino acids. Trimming pared 2 bases from V and 1 base from J, leaving 11 bases between. Germline lookup yields CDR1 GTSNPN and CDR2 SVGIG (reference sequence). The CDR3 region has the DNA TGTGCCTGGAGTTTATGGAGGGCGAACACTGAAGCTTTCTTT. It translates to CAWSLWRANTEAFF.

This rearrangement joins TRBV5-1 to TRBJ2-5, with TRBD2 identical over 8 bases. CDR3 length: 13 amino acids. The V and J ends lost 4 bases and 5 bases, in that order; junction bases with no gene match: 4. The germline gives CDR1 SGHRS, CDR2 YFSETQ. CDR3 DNA sequence: TGCGCCAGCAGCCAGACTAGCGCGGAGACCCAGTACTTC. This translates into CASSQTSAETQYF. The full variable domain, with the rest looked up from reference TRBV5-1 and TRBJ2-5, is KAGVTQTPRYLIKTRGQQVTLSCSPISGHRSVSWYQQTPGQGLQFLFEYFSETQRNKGNFPGRFSGRQFSNSRSEMNVSTLELGDSALYLCASSQTSAETQYFGPGTRLLVL.

J is TRBJ2-2 and V is TRBV7-2; D may be TRBD2 (5 bases). With 7 bases removed from V and 8 bases from J, the gap between germline ends came to 14 bases. This CDR3 region has 13 residues. CDR1 is SGHTA, CDR2 FQGNSA, per germline. CDR3 loop: CASKGRSGGELFF. As DNA, the CDR3 is TGTGCCAGCAAAGGACGATCGGGGGGGGAGCTGTTTTTT.

This chain links TRBV5-1 with TRBJ2-2, with 7 bases lining up with TRBD2. The CDR3 extends over 16 amino acids. CDR1 and CDR2 from the germline V gene are SGHRS and YFSETQ. The V segment lost 7 bases and the J segment 4 bases; nucleotides outside the gene matches: 13. The CDR3 region is CASGLRGEATTGELFF. CDR3 DNA sequence: TGCGCCAGCGGTCTACGGGGGGAAGCGACCACCGGGGAGCTGTTTTTT.

This chain links TRBV11-2 with TRBJ2-4; 8 nucleotides agree with TRBD2. In germline, CDR1 is SGHAT, CDR2 FQNNGV. V trimming: 1 base; J trimming: 7 bases; junction bases outside the gene matches: 6. This CDR3 region has 15 residues. The CDR3 loop reads CASSLVPPGGNIQYF. DNA of the CDR3: TGTGCCAGCAGCTTAGTGCCCCCGGGGGGGAACATTCAGTACTTC.

This clone came up once. The chain carries TRBV3-1 (or the pseudogene TRBV3-2) and TRBJ2-1; D ambiguous. The CDR3 is 12 residues long. Trimming took off 1 base at V and 10 bases at J, with 8 bases between the two ends. Germline assignment: CDR1 LGHDT and CDR2 YNNKEL (reference sequence). The DNA for the CDR3 is TGTGCCAGCAGCCAAGTCGGGTTAGAGCAGTTCTTC. It is translated as CASSQVGLEQFF.

This clone was seen a few times. CDR3 nucleotides: TGTGCCATCAGTGAGTCCGGACTAGCGAAGTTCTTC. Its protein product is CAISESGLAKFF. The chain is built from TRBV10-3 and TRBJ2-1; 9 bases align to TRBD2. Germline CDR1 is ENHRY and CDR2 is SYGVKD. This CDR3 comprises 12 residues. The V gene end was trimmed by 0 bases and the J gene end by 14 bases; junction bases not matched to a gene: 2.

The chain is built from TRBV19 and TRBJ2-3, with D perhaps matching TRBD1 (6 bases). This CDR3 region has 16 residues. In germline, CDR1 is LNHDA, CDR2 SQIVND (reference sequence). The germline V and J ends were trimmed by 4 bases and 1 base, with 15 bases remaining between them. CDR3 DNA sequence: TGTGCCAGTAGTACCACAGGGTTACTTCGCACAGATACGCAGTATTTT. It encodes CASSTTGLLRTDTQYF.

This sequence joins TRBV11-1 and TRBJ1-2, with 11 bases identical to TRBD1. The germline CDR1 and CDR2 sequences are SGHAT and FQDESV (reference sequence). V lost 5 bases and J lost 5; bases outside the gene matches: 7. This CDR3 spans 15 amino acids. This chain's CDR3 is CASSQGQGAAYGYTF. In DNA form, the CDR3 reads TGTGCCAGCAGCCAAGGACAGGGGGCGGCTTATGGCTACACCTTC. The whole variable domain, remainder taken from reference TRBV11-1 and TRBJ1-2, is EAEVAQSPRYKITEKSQAVAFWCDPISGHATLYWYRQILGQGPELLVQFQDESVVDDSQLPKDRFSAERLKGVDSTLKIQPAELGDSAMYLCASSQGQGAAYGYTFGSGTRLTVV.

The chain carries TRBV15 and TRBJ2-1; the match to TRBD2 covers 8 bases. Germline CDR1 LNHNV, CDR2 YYDKDF (reference sequence). J lost 5 bases, V lost 1 base, and 4 bases had no gene match. CDR3 length: 15 amino acids. For the CDR3, the DNA is TGTGCCACCAGCAGAGTGGGGACTAGAAACAATGAGCAGTTCTTC. It translates to CATSRVGTRNNEQFF. The whole variable domain, filled in from reference TRBV15 and TRBJ2-1, reads DAMVIQNPRYQVTQFGKPVTLSCSQTLNHNVMYWYQQKSSQAPKLLFHYYDKDFNNEADTPDNFQSRRPNTSFCFLDIRSPGLGDTAMYLCATSRVGTRNNEQFFGPGTRLTVL.

The rearrangement joins TRBV5-6 to TRBJ1-2, with D unclear. The CDR3 loop spans 13 amino acids. Between the trimmed V and J ends, which lost 4 bases and 2 bases, there was a span of 9 bases. CDR1 is SGHDT, CDR2 YYEEEE, per germline. The CDR3 sequence: CASSPTQNYGYTF. For the CDR3, the DNA is TGTGCCAGCAGCCCGACACAGAACTATGGCTACACCTTC. The entire variable domain, with the rest obtained from reference TRBV5-6 and TRBJ1-2, is as follows: DAGVTQSPTHLIKTRGQQVTLRCSPKSGHDTVSWYQQALGQGPQFIFQYYEEEERQRGNFPDRFSGHQFPNYSSELNVNALLLGDSALYLCASSPTQNYGYTFGSGTRLTVV.

This chain joins TRBV7-2 and TRBJ2-1, with no clear D. The V gene lost 5 bases and the J gene lost 3 bases, with 14 bases spanning the gap. From germline, CDR1 is SGHTA and CDR2 FQGNSA. CDR3 length equals 15 residues. CDR3 sequence: CASSPRRGGYNEQFF. The CDR3 coding sequence is TGTGCCAGCAGCCCCCGGCGCGGCGGCTACAATGAGCAGTTCTTC.

The chain carries TRBV11-3 and TRBJ2-1; 10 nucleotides match TRBD2. Germline V gives CDR1 SGHNT, CDR2 YENEEA. The CDR3 contains 16 residues. J lost 4 bases, V lost 5 bases, and 8 bases had no gene match. In DNA, the CDR3 is TGTGCCAGCAGCCCCGGGGGAGCGGGGGGGTACAATGAGCAGTTCTTC. The encoded protein is CASSPGGAGGYNEQFF.

The chain joins TRBV7-2 to TRBJ1-1; the D is unclear. Trimming pared 1 base from V and 1 base from J, leaving 10 bases between. The V gene's germline CDR1 is SGHTA and CDR2 FQGNSA. CDR3 size: 15 residues. CDR3 nucleotides: TGTGCCAGCAGCTTAGTACCCCAGAAGAACACTGAAGCTTTCTTT. Its protein product is CASSLVPQKNTEAFF.

This sequence joins TRBV4-1 and TRBJ2-3; D gene ambiguous. CDR3 size: 15 residues. V was cut by 4 bases and J by 0 bases, with 11 bases left in between. Germline CDR1 MGHRA, CDR2 YSYEKL. This chain's CDR3 is CASSRSESSTDTQYF. The CDR3, as DNA: TGCGCCAGCAGCCGCAGCGAATCTAGCACAGATACGCAGTATTTT.

Notes on this clone: Other nucleotide sequences from this sample produce the same CDR3. This chain uses TRBV18 with TRBJ1-1; 9 bases map to TRBD1. Germline assignment: CDR1 KGHSH and CDR2 LQKENI. The CDR3 is made up of 13 amino acids. J lost 4 bases, V lost 6 bases, and 3 bases had no gene match. CDR3 residues: CASSRQGGTEAFF. In nucleotides, the CDR3 is TGTGCCAGCTCTCGACAGGGGGGCACTGAAGCTTTCTTT.

The chain links TRBV19 to TRBJ1-5; D is unclear. V shed 1 base and J shed 4 bases, with 11 bases lying between them. From germline, CDR1 is LNHDA and CDR2 SQIVND (reference sequence). The CDR3 loop spans 15 amino acids. The CDR3 coding sequence is TGTGCCAGTAGTATAGGAGGGTTAGAAAATCAGCCCCAGCATTTT. The encoded protein is CASSIGGLENQPQHF.